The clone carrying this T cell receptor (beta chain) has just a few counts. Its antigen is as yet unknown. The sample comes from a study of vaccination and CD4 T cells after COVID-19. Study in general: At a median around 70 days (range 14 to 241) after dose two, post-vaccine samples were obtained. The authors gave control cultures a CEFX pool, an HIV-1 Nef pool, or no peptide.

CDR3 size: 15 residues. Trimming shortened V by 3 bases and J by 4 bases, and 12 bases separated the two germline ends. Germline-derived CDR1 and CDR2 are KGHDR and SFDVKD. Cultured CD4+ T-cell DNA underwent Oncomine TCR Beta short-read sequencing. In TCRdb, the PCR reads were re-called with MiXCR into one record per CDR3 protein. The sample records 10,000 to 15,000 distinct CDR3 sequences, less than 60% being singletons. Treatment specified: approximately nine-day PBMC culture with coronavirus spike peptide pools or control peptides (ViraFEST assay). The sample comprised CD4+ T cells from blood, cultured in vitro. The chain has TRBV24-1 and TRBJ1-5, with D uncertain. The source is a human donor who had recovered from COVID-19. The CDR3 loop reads CATSDGKGSNQPQHF. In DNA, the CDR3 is TGTGCCACCAGTGATGGGAAGGGCAGTAATCAGCCCCAGCATTTT.